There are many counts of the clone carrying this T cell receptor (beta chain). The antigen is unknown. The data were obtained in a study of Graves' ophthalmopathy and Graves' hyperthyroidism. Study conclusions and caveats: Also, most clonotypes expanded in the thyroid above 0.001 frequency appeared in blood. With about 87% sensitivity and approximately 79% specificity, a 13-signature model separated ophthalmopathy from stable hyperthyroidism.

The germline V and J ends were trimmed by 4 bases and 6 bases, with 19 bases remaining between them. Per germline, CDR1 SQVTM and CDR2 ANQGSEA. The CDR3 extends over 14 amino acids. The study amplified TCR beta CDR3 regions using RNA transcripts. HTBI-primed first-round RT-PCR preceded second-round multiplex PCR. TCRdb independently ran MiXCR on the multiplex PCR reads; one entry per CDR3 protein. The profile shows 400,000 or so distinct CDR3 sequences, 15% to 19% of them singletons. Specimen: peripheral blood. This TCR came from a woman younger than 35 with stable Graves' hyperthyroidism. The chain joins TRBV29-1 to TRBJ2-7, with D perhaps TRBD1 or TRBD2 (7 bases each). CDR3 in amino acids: CSVGEGAGGSEQYF. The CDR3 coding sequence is TGCAGCGTTGGGGAGGGGGCAGGCGGTAGCGAGCAGTACTTC.